These T cell receptor beta chains were read from a single sample in a study of blood T cell repertoires in COVID-19. Clones were read by immunoSEQ multiplex PCR, and TCRdb kept only the in-frame ones, dropping some. The sample has 140,000 to 150,000 clones, 85% to 90% seen once. The source material was peripheral blood. All receptors derive from a man between 18 and 35 years old with COVID-19, enrolled during active disease. Each CDR3 is given with its conserved first and last residue. D genes are given only for firm matches. Clone size appears in some rows only: once, few, many, or a class for an expanded clone.

clone_size | d_call | j_call | cdr3_length | v_call | cdr3_nt | cdr3_aa
. | . | TRBJ2-3 | 16 | TRBV11-2 | TGTGCCAGCAGCTTAGAGGGCGGGGGCAAGTCAGATACGCAGTATTTT | CASSLEGGGKSDTQYF
. | . | TRBJ2-5 | 15 | TRBV24-1 | TGTGCCACCAGTGACTTAACAACAGATCAAGAGACCCAGTACTTC | CATSDLTTDQETQYF
. | . | TRBJ2-7 | 10 | TRBV28 | TGTGCCAGCAGCAGATACGAGCAGTACTTC | CASSRYEQYF
. | TRBD1 | TRBJ1-2 | 14 | TRBV25-1 | TGTGCCAGCAGTGAAAGGGGGACAGGGGATGGCTACACCTTC | CASSERGTGDGYTF
. | TRBD2 | TRBJ2-1 | 13 | TRBV5-4 | TGTGCCAGCACTAGCGGGAGAAGGTATGAGCAGTTCTTC | CASTSGRRYEQFF
. | . | TRBJ1-6 | 15 | TRBV30 | TGTGCCTGGAGTGCCGCGGACGGGGATAATTCACCCCTCCACTTT | CAWSAADGDNSPLHF
once | TRBD1 | TRBJ2-2 | 14 | TRBV19 | TGTGCCAGTAGTATAGGACAGGGCCATGGGGAGCTGTTTTTT | CASSIGQGHGELFF
. | . | TRBJ1-2 | 16 | TRBV28 | TGTGCCAGCAGTTTATCGGGTGTTACTTTATACTATGGCTACACCTTC | CASSLSGVTLYYGYTF
. | TRBD1 | TRBJ2-2 | 14 | TRBV5-4 | TGTGCCAGCAGCTTCCGGACAGGGCCCGGGGAGCTGTTTTTT | CASSFRTGPGELFF
. | . | TRBJ1-1 | 13 | TRBV6-6 | TGTGCCAGCAGTTATGAGGGAAACACTGAAGCTTTCTTT | CASSYEGNTEAFF
. | . | TRBJ1-4 | 15 | TRBV28 | TGTGCCAGCAGTTTTCGGAGGGCAACTAATGAAAAACTGTTTTTT | CASSFRRATNEKLFF
. | . | TRBJ1-4 | 14 | TRBV30 | TGTGCCTGGGCTTCGACAGCAACTAATGAAAAACTGTTTTTT | CAWASTATNEKLFF
. | . | TRBJ2-7 | 13 | TRBV6-6 | TGTGCCAGCAGTTACTACAGGGCCTACGAGCAGTACTTC | CASSYYRAYEQYF
few | . | TRBJ1-4 | 18 | TRBV4-3 | TGCGCCAGCAGCCAAGGGGCACATACTGGGTCGGCTAATGAAAAACTGTTTTTT | CASSQGAHTGSANEKLFF
. | TRBD1 | TRBJ1-6 | 15 | TRBV9 | TGTGCCAGCAGCGGATGGACAGGGGACGATTCACCCCTCCACTTT | CASSGWTGDDSPLHF
. | TRBD1 | TRBJ2-6 | 16 | TRBV6-4 | TGTGCCAGCAGTGACCAGGGGGCGGGGGGGGCCAACGTCCTGACTTTC | CASSDQGAGGANVLTF
once | . | TRBJ2-1 | 13 | TRBV2 | TGTGCCAGCATAGGCACTATCTACAATGAGCAGTTCTTC | CASIGTIYNEQFF
. | . | TRBJ1-1 | 15 | TRBV15 | TGTGCCACCAGCAGAGGTGTCAGGGTTAACACTGAAGCTTTCTTT | CATSRGVRVNTEAFF
once | . | TRBJ1-1 | 14 | TRBV30 | TGTGCCTGGAGTTACTTAAAGGGAGACACTGAAGCTTTCTTT | CAWSYLKGDTEAFF
. | . | TRBJ1-3 | 14 | TRBV28 | TGTGCCAGCAGCATCGACATCTCTGGAAACACCATATATTTT | CASSIDISGNTIYF
. | TRBD1 | TRBJ1-1 | 15 | TRBV14 | TGTGCCAGCAGCCAATTATCCTGGGGACAGAGTGAAGCTTTCTTT | CASSQLSWGQSEAFF
. | TRBD1 | TRBJ1-2 | 16 | TRBV18 | TGTGCCAGCTCACCACGGGGACAGGGGTTTACTGGTAGCTACACCTTC | CASSPRGQGFTGSYTF
. | . | TRBJ2-7 | 15 | TRBV9 | TGTGCCAGCAGCGTAGGTGCAGGGGGGACCTACGAGCAGTACTTC | CASSVGAGGTYEQYF
. | TRBD2 | TRBJ2-1 | 17 | TRBV11-2 | TGTGCCAGCAGCTTAGGGTATTCGGGAGGGACCTACAATGAGCAGTTCTTC | CASSLGYSGGTYNEQFF
. | . | TRBJ2-3 | 15 | TRBV13 | TGTGCCAGCAGCTTAGCGATAGGGGCCACAGATACGCAGTATTTT | CASSLAIGATDTQYF
. | . | TRBJ2-6 | 15 | TRBV10-3 | TGTGCCATCAGTGATTACAGGGCTGGGGCCAACGTCCTGACTTTC | CAISDYRAGANVLTF
. | . | TRBJ2-5 | 15 | TRBV10-2 | TGCGCCAGCAGTGAGTCGTCGGACAGCCAAGAGACCCAGTACTTC | CASSESSDSQETQYF
. | TRBD2 | TRBJ2-3 | 15 | TRBV6-5 | TGTGCCAGCAGTCCACTAGCGGACCGCCCAGATACGCAGTATTTT | CASSPLADRPDTQYF
. | . | TRBJ2-1 | 15 | TRBV27 | TGTGCCAGCAGTGGTTTCGACAACTCCTACAATGAGCAGTTCTTC | CASSGFDNSYNEQFF
. | TRBD1 | TRBJ1-1 | 15 | TRBV5-6 | TGTGCCAGCAGCTTACCGAAGACAGGGGTTTTGCAAGCTTTCTTT | CASSLPKTGVLQAFF
. | . | TRBJ2-7 | 13 | TRBV23-1 | TGCGCCACCGGTCCGAGGAGACCCTACGAGCAGTACTTC | CATGPRRPYEQYF
. | TRBD2 | TRBJ2-7 | 17 | TRBV7-8 | TGTGCCAGCAGCTGGGTTCCCGGGACTAGCGGACCCTACGAGCAGTACTTC | CASSWVPGTSGPYEQYF
. | . | TRBJ2-1 | 15 | TRBV15 | TGTGCCACCGTTAGTACGAGGAGTCCCTACAATGAGCAGTTCTTC | CATVSTRSPYNEQFF